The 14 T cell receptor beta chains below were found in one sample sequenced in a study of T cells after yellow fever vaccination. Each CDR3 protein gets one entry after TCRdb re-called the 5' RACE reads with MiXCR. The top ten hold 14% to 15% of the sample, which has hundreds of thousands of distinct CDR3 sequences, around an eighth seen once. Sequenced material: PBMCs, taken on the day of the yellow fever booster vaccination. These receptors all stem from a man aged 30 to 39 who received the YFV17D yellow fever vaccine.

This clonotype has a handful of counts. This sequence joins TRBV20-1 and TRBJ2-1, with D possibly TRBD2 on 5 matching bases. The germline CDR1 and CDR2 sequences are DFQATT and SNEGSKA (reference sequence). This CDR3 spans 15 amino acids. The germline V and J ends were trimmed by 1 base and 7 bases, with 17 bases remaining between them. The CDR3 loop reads CSARALEAWRNEQFF. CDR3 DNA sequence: TGCAGTGCTAGAGCCCTGGAAGCCTGGAGGAATGAGCAGTTCTTC.

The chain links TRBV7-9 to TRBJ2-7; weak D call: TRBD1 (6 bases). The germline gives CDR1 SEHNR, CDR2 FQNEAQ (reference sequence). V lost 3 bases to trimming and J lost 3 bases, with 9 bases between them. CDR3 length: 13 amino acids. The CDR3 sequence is CASSLTGVYEQYF. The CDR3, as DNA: TGTGCCAGCAGCTTGACAGGCGTCTACGAGCAGTACTTC.

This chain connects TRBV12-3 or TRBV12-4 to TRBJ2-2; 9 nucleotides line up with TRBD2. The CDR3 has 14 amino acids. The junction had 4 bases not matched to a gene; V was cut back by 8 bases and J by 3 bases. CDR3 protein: CASLTSGDTGELFF. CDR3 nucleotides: TGTGCCAGCTTGACTAGCGGAGACACCGGGGAGCTGTTTTTT.

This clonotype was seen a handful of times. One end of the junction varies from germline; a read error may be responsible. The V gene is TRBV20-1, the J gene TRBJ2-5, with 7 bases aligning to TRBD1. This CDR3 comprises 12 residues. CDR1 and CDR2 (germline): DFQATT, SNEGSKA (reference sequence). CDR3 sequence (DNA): TGCAGTGCCAGAGACAGGGTAACGACCCAGTACTTC. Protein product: CSARDRVTTQYF.

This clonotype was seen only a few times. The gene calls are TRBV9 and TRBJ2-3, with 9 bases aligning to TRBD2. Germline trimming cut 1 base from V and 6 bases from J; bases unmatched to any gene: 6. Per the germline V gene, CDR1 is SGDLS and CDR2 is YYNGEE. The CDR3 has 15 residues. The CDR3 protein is CASSVFQREEDTQYF. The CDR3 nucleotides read TGTGCCAGCAGCGTATTTCAGCGGGAGGAGGATACGCAGTATTTT.

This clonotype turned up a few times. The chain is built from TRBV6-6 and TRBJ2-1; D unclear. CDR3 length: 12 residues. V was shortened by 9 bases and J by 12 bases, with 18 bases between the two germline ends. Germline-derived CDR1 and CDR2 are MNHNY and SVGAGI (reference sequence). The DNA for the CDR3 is TGTGCCAGTCTCGGAACAGCGAACGTGCAGTTCTTC. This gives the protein CASLGTANVQFF.

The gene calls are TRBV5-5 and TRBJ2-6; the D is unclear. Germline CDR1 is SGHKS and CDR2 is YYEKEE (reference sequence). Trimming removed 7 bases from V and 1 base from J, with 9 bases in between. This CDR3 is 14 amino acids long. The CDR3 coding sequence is TGTGCCAGCGCAGCTTTATCTGGGGCCAACGTCCTGACTTTC. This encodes CASAALSGANVLTF.

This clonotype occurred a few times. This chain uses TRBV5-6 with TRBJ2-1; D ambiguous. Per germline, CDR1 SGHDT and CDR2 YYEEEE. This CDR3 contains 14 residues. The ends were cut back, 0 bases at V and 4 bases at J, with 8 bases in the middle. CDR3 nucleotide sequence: TGTGCCAGCAGCTTGGCCATGGTATACAATGAGCAGTTCTTC. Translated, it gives CASSLAMVYNEQFF.

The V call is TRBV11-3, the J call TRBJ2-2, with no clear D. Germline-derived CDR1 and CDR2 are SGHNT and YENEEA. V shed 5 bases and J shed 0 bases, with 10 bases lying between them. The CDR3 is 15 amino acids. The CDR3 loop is CASSRDPPNTGELFF. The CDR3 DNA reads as TGTGCCAGCAGCCGTGACCCTCCGAACACCGGGGAGCTGTTTTTT.

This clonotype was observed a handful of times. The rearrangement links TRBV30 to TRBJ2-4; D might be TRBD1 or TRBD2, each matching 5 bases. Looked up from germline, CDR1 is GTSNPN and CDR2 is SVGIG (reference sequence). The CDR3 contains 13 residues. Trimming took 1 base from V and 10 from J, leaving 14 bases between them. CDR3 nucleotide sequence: TGTGCCTGGAGTGCGGGGACCCGCTCGATTCAGTACTTC. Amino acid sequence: CAWSAGTRSIQYF.

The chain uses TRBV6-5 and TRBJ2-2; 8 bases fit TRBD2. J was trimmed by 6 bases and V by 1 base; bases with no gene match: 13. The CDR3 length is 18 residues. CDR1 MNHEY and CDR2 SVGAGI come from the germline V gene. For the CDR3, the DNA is TGTGCCAGCAGTTACTGGCAGGGGAGGACTAGCTCTTCCGGGGAGCTGTTTTTT. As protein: CASSYWQGRTSSSGELFF.

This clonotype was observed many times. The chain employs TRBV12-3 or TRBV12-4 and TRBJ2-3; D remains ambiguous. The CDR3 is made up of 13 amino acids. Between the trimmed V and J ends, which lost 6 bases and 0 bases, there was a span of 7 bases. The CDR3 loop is CASRGTSTDTQYF. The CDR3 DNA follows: TGTGCCAGCAGGGGAACTAGCACAGATACGCAGTATTTT.

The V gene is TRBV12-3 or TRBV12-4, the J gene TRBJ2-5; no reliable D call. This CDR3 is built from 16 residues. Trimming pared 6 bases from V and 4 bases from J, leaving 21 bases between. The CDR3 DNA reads TGTGCCAGCAGCGATTTCAGCGCGAGGAGTGGAGAGACCCAGTACTTC. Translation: CASSDFSARSGETQYF.

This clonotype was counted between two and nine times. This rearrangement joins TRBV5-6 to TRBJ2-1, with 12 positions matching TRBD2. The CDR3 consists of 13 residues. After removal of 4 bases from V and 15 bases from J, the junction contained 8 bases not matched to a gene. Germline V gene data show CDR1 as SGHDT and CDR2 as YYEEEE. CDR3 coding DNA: TGTGCCAGCAGCGTACGACTAGCGGGAGATTGGTTCTTC. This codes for CASSVRLAGDWFF. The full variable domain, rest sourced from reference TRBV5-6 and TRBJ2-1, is DAGVTQSPTHLIKTRGQQVTLRCSPKSGHDTVSWYQQALGQGPQFIFQYYEEEERQRGNFPDRFSGHQFPNYSSELNVNALLLGDSALYLCASSVRLAGDWFFGPGTRLTVL.